Listed here are 5 T cell receptor beta chains from one sample, sequenced in a study of metastatic and nonmetastatic thyroid tumors. Through MiXCR, TCRdb re-clonotyped the PCR reads. The repertoire includes some 34,000 clones, 20% of them detected once, and around 15% sits in the top ten. Until they underwent thyroid surgery, no patient had received any treatment. The sequenced sample consisted of blood. All receptors come from a female donor with papillary thyroid cancer or a benign thyroid nodule (not recorded which). Some clones in this sample may be carry-over from other donors' samples.

For this clone: A much larger clone differs from this one at a single base, so this may be a read error. This sequence joins TRBV7-9 and TRBJ2-1; D not resolved. The length of the CDR3 is 12 residues. The V gene lost 10 bases and the J gene lost 8 bases, with 15 bases spanning the gap. Germline V gene sequence: CDR1 SEHNR, CDR2 FQNEAQ (reference sequence). The CDR3 DNA reads TGTGCCATAAGCACTTCGGTCGATGAGCAGTTCTTC. Residues: CAISTSVDEQFF.

This clone showed up just a few times. A much bigger clone sits one base away, suggesting this may be a read error. The chain uses TRBV20-1 and TRBJ2-5; D is uncertain. This CDR3 contains 13 residues. The V end lost 1 base, the J end lost 4 bases, and 10 bases lay between the germline ends. Germline V CDR1 and CDR2: DFQATT, SNEGSKA (reference sequence). CDR3: CSARVVGIETQYF. The CDR3 DNA reads TGCAGTGCTAGAGTAGTAGGGATAGAGACCCAGTACTTC.

This chain connects TRBV6-1 to TRBJ1-3, with 9 bases identical to TRBD1. This CDR3 comprises 14 residues. Germline lookup yields CDR1 MNHNS and CDR2 SASEGT. J was trimmed by 3 bases and V by 6 bases; bases with no gene match: 3. The CDR3 is CASRPDRGGNTIYF. CDR3 sequence (DNA): TGTGCCAGCAGGCCGGACAGGGGTGGAAACACCATATATTTT.

This clone was recorded many times. The gene calls are TRBV2 and TRBJ2-3; 11 nucleotides line up with TRBD2. The V gene's germline CDR1 is SNHLY and CDR2 FYNNEI. The CDR3 sequence is 14 residues long. V was pared by 6 bases and J by 8 bases, with 7 bases of the junction left unmatched. CDR3 nucleotides: TGTGCCAGCAGCGTACTAGCGGGAGTGGGTACGCAGTATTTT. This encodes CASSVLAGVGTQYF.

A single count supports this clone. V usage is TRBV20-1 and J usage is TRBJ1-1; possibly TRBD1 for D (5 bases). The germline V and J ends were trimmed by 5 bases and 12 bases, with 28 bases remaining between them. CDR1 is DFQATT and CDR2 is SNEGSKA in the germline V gene (reference sequence). This CDR3 has 15 amino acids. The CDR3 nucleotides read TGCAGTGCTCACCGCGCGGGGGACCGCGGCGGTCAATCTTTCTTT. Residues: CSAHRAGDRGGQSFF.